The 24 T cell receptor beta chains below all came from one sample that was sequenced in a study of shared clonotypes between healthy human individuals (dated by TCRdb to the early 2020s). The library came from the immunoSEQ multiplex PCR assay. This immuneACCESS table, as held by TCRdb, lists in-frame sequences with V and J called but not all clones. Of the missing ones, under half trace to an unresolved V gene in checked studies; the others have no known cause. This sample holds some 200,000 clones; 90% to 95% were observed only once. The top ten clonotypes cover more than 0.06% of the sample. What was sequenced was naive CD4+ T cells sorted from blood. Per the publication, the cell subset or site label means: CD45RA+ positively selected. These TCRs come from a woman under 40 in good health.

V and J are TRBV5-1 and TRBJ2-5, with 10 positions matching TRBD2. V lost 4 bases to trimming and J lost 2 bases; unmatched junction nucleotides: 5. The CDR3 runs 15 residues. Germline CDR1 SGHRS, CDR2 YFSETQ. CDR3 coding DNA: TGCGCCAGCAGCATAGGGACTAGCGAACAAGAGACCCAGTACTTC. It codes for CASSIGTSEQETQYF.

V and J are TRBV4-1 and TRBJ1-4, with D possibly TRBD1 on 5 matching bases. The length of the CDR3 is 17 residues. V lost 4 bases and J lost 7, with 22 bases in between. The germline gives CDR1 MGHRA, CDR2 YSYEKL. CDR3 nucleotides: TGCGCCAGCAGCCGGCCAGGGCTTGGCAAAGTGGGTGAAAAACTGTTTTTT. It translates to CASSRPGLGKVGEKLFF.

V and J are TRBV2 and TRBJ1-5, with TRBD1 as a possible D gene (5 bases). This CDR3 is 13 amino acids long. Deletions cut 11 bases from V and 5 bases from J, with 16 bases between. Germline lookup yields CDR1 SNHLY and CDR2 FYNNEI. CDR3 sequence reads: CAGTLSEDQPQHF. CDR3 DNA sequence: TGTGCCGGGACGCTCTCTGAAGATCAGCCCCAGCATTTT.

This clone has only one observation. V is TRBV5-4 and J is TRBJ2-2; 10 bases agree with TRBD2. The CDR3 contains 16 residues. Germline CDR1 is SGHNT and CDR2 is YYREEE (reference sequence). V shed 4 bases, J shed 7 bases, and the junction held 10 bases outside the gene matches. CDR3 residues: CASSVASGSSVGELFF. CDR3 coding DNA: TGTGCCAGCAGCGTCGCTAGCGGGAGTAGTGTCGGGGAGCTGTTTTTT.

The rearrangement joins TRBV5-1 to TRBJ1-1; perhaps TRBD1 as D (5 bases). Germline V gene sequence: CDR1 SGHRS, CDR2 YFSETQ. The CDR3 is 14 residues long. Trimming cost V 3 bases and J 4 bases, with 13 bases left between them. Here the CDR3 DNA reads TGCGCCAGCAGCTCTCTAGGGAGGGGCACTGAAGCTTTCTTT. Translation: CASSSLGRGTEAFF.

The chain recombines TRBV19 with TRBJ2-5; D is perhaps TRBD1 (6 bases). The J call may not be correct, given that the DNA end is closer to TRBJ2-7. The CDR3 consists of 13 residues. Germline V CDR1 and CDR2: LNHDA, SQIVND (reference sequence). The CDR3 loop is CASSIRTGYEQYF. DNA for the CDR3: TGTGCCAGTAGTATCCGAACAGGGTACGAGCAGTACTTC.

The chain links TRBV27 to TRBJ2-2; 8 nucleotides agree with TRBD1. Germline V gene sequence: CDR1 MNHEY, CDR2 SMNVEV (reference sequence). J gave up 7 bases and V 5 bases, and 9 bases lay outside the gene matches. The CDR3 is 15 amino acids. CDR3 sequence reads: CASSDRTGSDGELFF. CDR3 sequence (DNA): TGTGCCAGCAGTGACCGGACAGGGTCCGACGGGGAGCTGTTTTTT.

CDR3 DNA: TGTGCCATCAGTGAGTCGGGGCAAAGTCGCCCCTACGAGCAGTACTTC. Protein sequence: CAISESGQSRPYEQYF. The chain is built from TRBV10-3 and TRBJ2-7; TRBD1 is a possible D gene (5 bases). Germline V gene data show CDR1 as ENHRY and CDR2 as SYGVKD. The CDR3 length is 16 residues. V shed 0 bases and J shed 2 bases, with 14 bases lying between them.

The V and J genes are TRBV7-3 and TRBJ2-7, with D perhaps TRBD1 or TRBD2 (5 bases each). V was pared by 1 base and J by 7 bases, with 20 bases between. The germline gives CDR1 SGHTA, CDR2 FQGTGA. The CDR3 spans 16 residues. The DNA of the CDR3 is TGTGCCAGCAGCTTAAGTCCCCCGACAGTTACGGGGGAGCAGTACTTC. It translates to CASSLSPPTVTGEQYF.

This clone was observed a single time. The chain has TRBV11-2 and TRBJ2-2, with a possible D match to TRBD1 (5 bases). V lost 1 base, J lost 6 bases, and 18 bases lay in between. The germline CDR1 and CDR2 sequences are SGHAT and FQNNGV. The CDR3 runs to 17 residues. The chain's CDR3 is CASSLGSVLLGPGELFF. DNA of the CDR3: TGTGCCAGCAGCTTAGGATCGGTCCTTCTGGGGCCCGGGGAGCTGTTTTTT.

This clone was detected only a few times. The chain employs TRBV19 and TRBJ1-4; no definite D call. Trimming stripped 3 bases from V and 10 bases from J, with 9 bases between. Germline V gene sequence: CDR1 LNHDA, CDR2 SQIVND (reference sequence). This CDR3 region has 12 residues. The CDR3, as DNA: TGTGCCAGTAGTATCGAAGGTGGAAAACTGTTTTTT. It yields the protein CASSIEGGKLFF.

The chain links TRBV27 to TRBJ2-7; 9 bases are a match to TRBD1. CDR1 and CDR2 from the germline V gene are MNHEY and SMNVEV (reference sequence). CDR3 length: 15 residues. The junction had 11 bases not matched to a gene; V was cut back by 6 bases and J by 5 bases. CDR3 amino acids: CASSTLGTGYHEQYF. The CDR3 DNA reads TGTGCCAGCAGCACTCTAGGGACAGGGTACCACGAGCAGTACTTC.

The CDR3 sequence: CASSYSYSSYEQYF. DNA for the CDR3: TGTGCCAGCAGTTACTCGTACAGCTCCTACGAGCAGTACTTC. The rearrangement uses TRBV6-5 and TRBJ2-7, with no clear D. V lost 0 bases and J lost 0, with 6 bases in between. The CDR3 spans 14 residues. Germline V gives CDR1 MNHEY, CDR2 SVGAGI.

This clone has a single count. The CDR3 nucleotides read TGTGCCAGCAGTGACAGGGTAAGGAGTGGCCATGAGCAGTTCTTC. Translated: CASSDRVRSGHEQFF. The chain employs TRBV2 and TRBJ2-1; D is perhaps TRBD1 (5 bases). The germline gives CDR1 SNHLY, CDR2 FYNNEI. The CDR3 consists of 15 residues. Trimming left V 3 bases short and J 8 bases short, with 17 bases between.

V is TRBV27 and J is TRBJ1-1; D is undetermined. The CDR3 sequence is 12 residues long. Looked up from germline, CDR1 is MNHEY and CDR2 is SMNVEV (reference sequence). Deletions cut 8 bases from V and 7 bases from J, with 14 bases between. The CDR3 DNA is TGTGCCAGCGGCAAGCGTGAGGGTGAAGCTTTCTTT. It yields the protein CASGKREGEAFF.

The chain employs TRBV28 and TRBJ2-5; 9 positions match TRBD2. TRBJ2-7 explains the end of the DNA better; the J call may be wrong. The germline V gene encodes CDR1 MDHEN and CDR2 SYDVKM. The CDR3 contains 14 residues. CDR3 sequence: CASTLSGSFYEQYF. CDR3 nucleotides: TGTGCCAGCACACTTAGCGGGAGTTTCTACGAGCAGTACTTC.

This clone was picked up a small number of times. V gene TRBV28 combines with J gene TRBJ1-2; 10 bases align to TRBD1. V was clipped by 5 bases and J by 7 bases; unmatched bases: 4. The germline V gene has CDR1 MDHEN and CDR2 SYDVKM. This CDR3 is built from 13 residues. This CDR3 is CASSPGQGGGYTF. CDR3 coding DNA: TGTGCCAGCAGTCCTGGACAGGGGGGTGGCTACACCTTC.

This clone was seen a single time. The genes are TRBV28 and TRBJ2-7, with a possible D match to TRBD1 (5 bases). V was cut by 7 bases and J by 1 base, with 14 bases left in between. Germline V gives CDR1 MDHEN, CDR2 SYDVKM. The CDR3 has 14 residues. The CDR3 is CASTADRPSYEQYF. CDR3 coding DNA: TGTGCCAGCACCGCCGACAGACCTTCCTACGAGCAGTACTTC.

This chain connects TRBV7-2 to TRBJ2-3, with TRBD1 identical over 7 bases. This CDR3 spans 17 amino acids. V lost 5 bases and J lost 0; bases outside the gene matches: 11. CDR1 SGHTA and CDR2 FQGNSA come from the germline V gene. The DNA of the CDR3 is TGTGCCAGCAGCACACAGGGGACAGCTCTTAGCACAGATACGCAGTATTTT. Its translation is CASSTQGTALSTDTQYF.

V gene TRBV28 combines with J gene TRBJ2-5; D may be TRBD1 or TRBD2 (6 bases each). The end of the DNA fits TRBJ2-7 better, so the J call may be wrong. The CDR3 has 13 amino acids. The germline V gene encodes CDR1 MDHEN and CDR2 SYDVKM. The CDR3 DNA is TGTGCCACCCTTGGAGGGGGTAATTACGAGCAGTACTTC. Translation: CATLGGGNYEQYF.

J is TRBJ1-5 and V is TRBV2; no definite D call. CDR1 is SNHLY and CDR2 is FYNNEI in the germline V gene. The germline V and J ends were trimmed by 6 bases and 3 bases, with 12 bases remaining between them. The CDR3 totals 14 residues. As DNA, the CDR3 is TGTGCCAGCAGGCTGACGGTCCACAATCAGCCCCAGCATTTT. Translating gives CASRLTVHNQPQHF.

The count of this clone is one. The genes are TRBV7-9 and TRBJ2-3; 11 bases agree with TRBD2. V gave up 5 bases and J gave up 1 base; unmatched junction bases: 5. The CDR3 spans 16 residues. Germline CDR1 SEHNR, CDR2 FQNEAQ (reference sequence). The CDR3 region is CASSPLAGVGTDTQYF. Here the CDR3 DNA reads TGTGCCAGCAGCCCACTAGCGGGAGTTGGCACAGATACGCAGTATTTT.

The V and J genes are TRBV5-1 and TRBJ2-1; 8 bases match TRBD2. Per germline, CDR1 SGHRS and CDR2 YFSETQ. The length of the CDR3 is 17 residues. Trimming took 3 bases from V and 6 from J; bases not matched to a gene: 14. Here the CDR3 DNA reads TGCGCCAGCAGCTCGGGTTTGAGCGGGAGTTCTGGCAATGAGCAGTTCTTC. Protein product: CASSSGLSGSSGNEQFF.

The V gene is TRBV25-1, the J gene TRBJ2-7, with D unresolved. CDR1 is MGHDK, CDR2 SYGVNS, per germline. The V end was cut by 3 bases, the J end by 3 bases, with 3 bases between. The CDR3 runs 11 residues. CDR3 DNA sequence: TGTGCCAGCAGTGAGAACTACGAGCAGTACTTC. Protein product: CASSENYEQYF.